This is a list of T cell receptor beta chains from one sample in a study of monozygotic twins with inflammatory bowel disease. With the 5' RACE reads reprocessed, TCRdb shows one record per CDR3 protein and no DNA. The table gives some 170,000 distinct CDR3 sequences; the top ten clones make up roughly 2.3% of it. Sequencing used blood. Source of these receptors: a human donor with ulcerative colitis or Crohn's disease, or a healthy co-twin of an affected twin (not recorded which). The CDR3 runs from the conserved cysteine through the conserved F or W.

TRBV5-1,TRBJ1-6,CASSRQQGANSPLHF
TRBV10-3,TRBJ2-7,CAISARQGWDEQYF
TRBV20-1,TRBJ1-2,CSASHRGAGYTF
TRBV28,TRBJ1-2,CASSTMDGYTF
TRBV7-2,TRBJ1-1,CASSASLGIAEAFF
TRBV5-1,TRBJ1-2,CASSLKGADPLGYTF
TRBV7-9,TRBJ2-1,CASSLLAGDDEQFF
TRBV5-1,TRBJ1-1,CASSLGGLNTEAFF
TRBV7-2,TRBJ1-2,CASSLVDYGYTF
TRBV27,TRBJ1-2,CASSPLGSYGYTF
TRBV7-6,TRBJ1-3,CASSLVGGISSGNTIYF
TRBV7-3,TRBJ2-5,CASSLTGTGYEETQYF
TRBV7-2,TRBJ2-2,CASSLRGLDTGELFF
TRBV11-2,TRBJ2-6,CASSTGDSKRFSGANVLTF
TRBV7-9,TRBJ2-1,CASSRSSGGGYNEQFF
TRBV28,TRBJ2-1,CASSRPYNEQFF
TRBV2,TRBJ2-5,CASSGTSGRTAAPAQETQYF
TRBV6-6,TRBJ2-3,CASSRAGRTDTQYF